This TCR beta chain was captured in a study of cytomegalovirus exposure and HLA in healthy donors. With respect to this clone: The antigen remains unidentified.

CDR1 is MNHEY, CDR2 SVGAGI, per germline. V was clipped by 0 bases and J by 5 bases; unmatched bases: 4. CDR3 length equals 15 residues. General study points: Later, an analysis found that common viral pathogens appeared to be linked with several of the most significant clusters. For most TCR beta V segments, an earlier analysis put the productive rate at about 90% or about 30% of the time. The authors assumed roughly uniform sequencing depth across donors for presence/absence analyses.

Both 60 Vbeta primers and 13 Jbeta primers went into the PCR. Only in-frame clones appear in the TCRdb table, and some are missing; sequencing was by immunoSEQ multiplex PCR. Among about 140,000 clones listed, around 80% were seen once. This rearrangement joins TRBV6-5 to TRBJ1-1; 9 bases align to TRBD1. Input material: PBMCs. The TCR sequence derives from a female donor in good health and CMV-seronegative. CDR3 region: CASSYSLGQGTEAFF. In DNA form, the CDR3 reads TGTGCCAGCAGTTACTCGCTTGGACAGGGGACTGAAGCTTTCTTT.